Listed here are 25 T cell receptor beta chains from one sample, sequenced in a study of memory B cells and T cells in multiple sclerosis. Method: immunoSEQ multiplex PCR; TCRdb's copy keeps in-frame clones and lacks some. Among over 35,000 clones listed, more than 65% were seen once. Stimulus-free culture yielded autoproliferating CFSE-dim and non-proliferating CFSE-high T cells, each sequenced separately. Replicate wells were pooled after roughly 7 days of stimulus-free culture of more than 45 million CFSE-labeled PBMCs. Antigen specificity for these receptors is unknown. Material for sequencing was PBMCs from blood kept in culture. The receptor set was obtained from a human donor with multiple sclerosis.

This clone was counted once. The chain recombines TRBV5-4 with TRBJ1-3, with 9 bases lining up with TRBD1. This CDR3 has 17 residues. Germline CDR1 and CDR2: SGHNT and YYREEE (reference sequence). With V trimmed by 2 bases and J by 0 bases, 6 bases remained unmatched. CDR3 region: CASSLGQGTSSGNTIYF. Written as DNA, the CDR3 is TGTGCCAGCAGCTTAGGACAGGGGACTTCCTCTGGAAACACCATATATTTT. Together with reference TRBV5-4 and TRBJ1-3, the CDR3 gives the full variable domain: ETGVTQSPTHLIKTRGQQVTLRCSSQSGHNTVSWYQQALGQGPQFIFQYYREEENGRGNFPPRFSGLQFPNYSSELNVNALELDDSALYLCASSLGQGTSSGNTIYFGEGSWLTVV.

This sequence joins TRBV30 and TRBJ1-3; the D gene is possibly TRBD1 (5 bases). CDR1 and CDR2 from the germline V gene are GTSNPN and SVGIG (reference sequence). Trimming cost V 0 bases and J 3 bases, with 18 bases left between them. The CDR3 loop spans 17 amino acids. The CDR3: CAWSVGPRGAIGNTIYF. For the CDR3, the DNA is TGTGCCTGGAGTGTAGGCCCGAGGGGAGCGATTGGAAACACCATATATTTT.

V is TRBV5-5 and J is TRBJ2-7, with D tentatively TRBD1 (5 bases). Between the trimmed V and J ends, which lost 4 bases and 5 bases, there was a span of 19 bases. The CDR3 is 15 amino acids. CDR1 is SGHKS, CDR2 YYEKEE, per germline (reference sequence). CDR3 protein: CASSTERWGPNEQYF. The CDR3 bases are TGTGCCAGCAGCACTGAGCGATGGGGCCCTAACGAGCAGTACTTC.

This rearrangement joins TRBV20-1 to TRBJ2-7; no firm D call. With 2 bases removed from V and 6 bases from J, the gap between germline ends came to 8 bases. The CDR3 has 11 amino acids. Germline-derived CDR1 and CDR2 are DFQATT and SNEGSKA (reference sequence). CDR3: CSARKRPEQYF. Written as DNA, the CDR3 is TGCAGTGCTAGAAAACGCCCCGAGCAGTACTTC.

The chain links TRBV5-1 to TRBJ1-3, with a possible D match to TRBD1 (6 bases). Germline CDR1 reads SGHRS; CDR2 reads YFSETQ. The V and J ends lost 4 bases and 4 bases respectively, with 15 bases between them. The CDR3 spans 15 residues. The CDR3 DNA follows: TGCGCCAGCAGCGGGGGTACAGGGTACGGAAACACCATATATTTT. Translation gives CASSGGTGYGNTIYF.

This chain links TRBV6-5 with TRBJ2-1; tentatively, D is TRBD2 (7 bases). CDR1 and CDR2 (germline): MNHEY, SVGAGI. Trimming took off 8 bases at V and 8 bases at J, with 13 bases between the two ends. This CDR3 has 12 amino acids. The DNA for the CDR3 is TGTGCCAGCCGGGGGGCTGCCCATGAGCAGTTCTTC. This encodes CASRGAAHEQFF.

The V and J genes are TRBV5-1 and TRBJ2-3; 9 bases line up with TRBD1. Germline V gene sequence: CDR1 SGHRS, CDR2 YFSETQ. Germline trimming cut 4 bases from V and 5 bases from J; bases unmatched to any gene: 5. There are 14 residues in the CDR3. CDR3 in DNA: TGCGCCAGCAGCAACGGACAGGGGCAAGATACGCAGTATTTT. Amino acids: CASSNGQGQDTQYF.

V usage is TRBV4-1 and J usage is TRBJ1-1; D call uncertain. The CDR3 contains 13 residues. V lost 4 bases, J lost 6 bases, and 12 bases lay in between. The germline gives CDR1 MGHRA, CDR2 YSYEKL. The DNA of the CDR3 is TGCGCCAGCAGCCGAAACACAGAATCTGAAGCTTTCTTT. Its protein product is CASSRNTESEAFF.

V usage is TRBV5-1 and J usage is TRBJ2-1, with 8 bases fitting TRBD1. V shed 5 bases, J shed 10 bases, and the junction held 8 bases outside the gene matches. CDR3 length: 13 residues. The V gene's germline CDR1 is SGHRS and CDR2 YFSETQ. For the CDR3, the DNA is TGCGCCAGCAGGCCCGAACAGGGGGTCGAGCAGTTCTTC. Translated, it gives CASRPEQGVEQFF.

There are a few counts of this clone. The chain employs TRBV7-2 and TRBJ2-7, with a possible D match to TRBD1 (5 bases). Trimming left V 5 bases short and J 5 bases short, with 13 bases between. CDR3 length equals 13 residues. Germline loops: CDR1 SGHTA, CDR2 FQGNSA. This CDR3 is CASSPGRAHEQYF. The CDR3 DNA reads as TGTGCCAGCAGCCCCGGCAGGGCCCACGAGCAGTACTTC.

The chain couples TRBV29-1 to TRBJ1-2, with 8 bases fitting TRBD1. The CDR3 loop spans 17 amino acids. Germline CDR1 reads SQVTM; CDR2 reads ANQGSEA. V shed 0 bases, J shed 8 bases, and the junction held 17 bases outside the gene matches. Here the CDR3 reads CSVEDGRGQGPRVGYTF. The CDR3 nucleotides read TGCAGCGTTGAAGACGGGAGAGGACAGGGCCCGCGAGTAGGCTACACCTTC. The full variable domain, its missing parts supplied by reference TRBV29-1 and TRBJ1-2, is SAVISQKPSRDICQRGTSLTIQCQVDSQVTMMFWYRQQPGQSLTLIATANQGSEATYESGFVIDKFPISRPNLTFSTLTVSNMSPEDSSIYLCSVEDGRGQGPRVGYTFGSGTRLTVV.

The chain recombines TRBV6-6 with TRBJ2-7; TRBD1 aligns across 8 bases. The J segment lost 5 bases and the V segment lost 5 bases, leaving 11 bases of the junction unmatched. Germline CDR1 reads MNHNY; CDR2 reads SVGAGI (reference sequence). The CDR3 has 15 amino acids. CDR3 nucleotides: TGTGCCAGCAGTGCTTCCCGGACAGGGCTCCACGAGCAGTACTTC. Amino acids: CASSASRTGLHEQYF.

CDR3 nucleotides: TGTGCCAGCAGAACCGGACTAGCCAAAAACATTCAGTACTTC. It is translated as CASRTGLAKNIQYF. This chain joins TRBV28 and TRBJ2-4, with D perhaps matching TRBD2 (5 bases). CDR1 is MDHEN and CDR2 is SYDVKM in the germline V gene. The CDR3 loop spans 14 amino acids. V was cut by 6 bases and J by 0 bases, with 9 bases left in between.

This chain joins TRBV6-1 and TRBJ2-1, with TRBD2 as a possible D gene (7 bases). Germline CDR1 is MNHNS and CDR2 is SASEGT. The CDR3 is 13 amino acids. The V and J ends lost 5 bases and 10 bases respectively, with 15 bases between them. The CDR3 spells CASSLEGGTEQFF. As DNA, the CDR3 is TGTGCCAGCAGTTTAGAGGGGGGGACAGAGCAGTTCTTC.

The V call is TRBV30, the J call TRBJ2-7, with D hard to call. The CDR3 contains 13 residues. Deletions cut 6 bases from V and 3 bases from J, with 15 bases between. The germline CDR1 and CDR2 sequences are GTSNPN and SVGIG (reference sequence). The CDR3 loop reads CACQPGSRYEQYF. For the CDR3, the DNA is TGTGCCTGCCAACCCGGGTCTCGCTACGAGCAGTACTTC.

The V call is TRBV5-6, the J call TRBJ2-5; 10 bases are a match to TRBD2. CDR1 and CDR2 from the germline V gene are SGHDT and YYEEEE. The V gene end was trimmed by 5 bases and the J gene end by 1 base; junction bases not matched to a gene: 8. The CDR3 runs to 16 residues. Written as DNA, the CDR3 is TGTGCCAGCAGTCGCACTAGCGGGGATTTCCAAGAGACCCAGTACTTC. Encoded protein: CASSRTSGDFQETQYF.

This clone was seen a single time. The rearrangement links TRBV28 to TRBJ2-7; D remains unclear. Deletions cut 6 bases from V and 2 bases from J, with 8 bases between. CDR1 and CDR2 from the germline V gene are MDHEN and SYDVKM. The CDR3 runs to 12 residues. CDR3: CASSSSPYEQYF. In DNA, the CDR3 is TGTGCCAGCAGCTCCTCCCCCTACGAGCAGTACTTC. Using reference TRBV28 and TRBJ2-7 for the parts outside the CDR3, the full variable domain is DVKVTQSSRYLVKRTGEKVFLECVQDMDHENMFWYRQDPGLGLRLIYFSYDVKMKEKGDIPEGYSVSREKKERFSLILESASTNQTSMYLCASSSSPYEQYFGPGTRLTVT.

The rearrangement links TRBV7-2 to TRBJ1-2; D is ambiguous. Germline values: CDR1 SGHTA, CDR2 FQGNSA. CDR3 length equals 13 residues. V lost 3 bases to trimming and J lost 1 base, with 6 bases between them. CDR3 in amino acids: CASSLHGNYGYTF. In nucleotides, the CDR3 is TGTGCCAGCAGCTTGCACGGTAACTATGGCTACACCTTC.

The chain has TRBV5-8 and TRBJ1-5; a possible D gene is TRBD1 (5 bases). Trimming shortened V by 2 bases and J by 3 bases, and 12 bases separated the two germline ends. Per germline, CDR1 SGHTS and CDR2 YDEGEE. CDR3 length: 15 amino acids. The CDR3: CASSLPGRHNQPQHF. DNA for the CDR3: TGTGCCAGCAGCTTACCGGGACGCCACAATCAGCCCCAGCATTTT.

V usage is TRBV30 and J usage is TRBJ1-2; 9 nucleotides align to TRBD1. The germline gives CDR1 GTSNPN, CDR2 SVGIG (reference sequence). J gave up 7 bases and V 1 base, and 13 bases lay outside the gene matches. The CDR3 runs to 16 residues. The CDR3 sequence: CAWSAVTGGVRSGYTF. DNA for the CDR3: TGTGCCTGGAGTGCCGTTACAGGGGGCGTCCGTTCTGGCTACACCTTC.

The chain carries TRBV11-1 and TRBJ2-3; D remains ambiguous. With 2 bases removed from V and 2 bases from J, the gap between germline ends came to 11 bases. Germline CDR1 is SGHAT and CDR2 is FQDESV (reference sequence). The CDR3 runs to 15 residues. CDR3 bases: TGTGCCAGCAGCTTATCGACGGGTTACACAGATACGCAGTATTTT. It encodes CASSLSTGYTDTQYF.

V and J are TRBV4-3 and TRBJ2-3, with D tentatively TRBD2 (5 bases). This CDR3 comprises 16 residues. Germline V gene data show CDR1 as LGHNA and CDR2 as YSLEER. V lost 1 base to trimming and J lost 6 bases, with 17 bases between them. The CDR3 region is CASSQGGWVTGDTQYF. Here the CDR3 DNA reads TGCGCCAGCAGCCAAGGCGGATGGGTTACGGGGGATACGCAGTATTTT.

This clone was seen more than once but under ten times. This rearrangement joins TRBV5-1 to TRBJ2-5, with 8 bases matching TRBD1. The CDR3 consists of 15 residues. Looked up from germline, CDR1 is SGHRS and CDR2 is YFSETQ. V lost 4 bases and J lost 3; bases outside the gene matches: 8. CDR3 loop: CASSVGQGIEETQYF. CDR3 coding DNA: TGCGCCAGCAGCGTCGGACAGGGAATTGAAGAGACCCAGTACTTC.

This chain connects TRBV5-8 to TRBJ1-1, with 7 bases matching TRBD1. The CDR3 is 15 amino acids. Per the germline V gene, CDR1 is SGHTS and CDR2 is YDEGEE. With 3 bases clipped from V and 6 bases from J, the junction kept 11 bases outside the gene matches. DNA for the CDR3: TGTGCCAGCAGCTCAAGCCTTACAGGGGATCCTGAAGCTTTCTTT. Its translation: CASSSSLTGDPEAFF. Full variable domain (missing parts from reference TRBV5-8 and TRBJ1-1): EAGVTQSPTHLIKTRGQQATLRCSPISGHTSVYWYQQALGLGLQFLLWYDEGEERNRGNFPPRFSGRQFPNYSSELNVNALELEDSALYLCASSSSLTGDPEAFFGQGTRLTVV.

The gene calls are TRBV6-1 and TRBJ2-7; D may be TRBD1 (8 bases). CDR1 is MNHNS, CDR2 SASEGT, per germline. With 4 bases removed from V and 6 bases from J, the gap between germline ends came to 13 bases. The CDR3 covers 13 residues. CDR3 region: CASSATGEGEQYF. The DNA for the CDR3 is TGTGCCAGCAGTGCGACAGGGGAGGGCGAGCAGTACTTC.